The subject of this entry is one T cell receptor (beta chain). This sample was included in a study of OX40 agonist ivuxolimab in advanced cancers. Overall study context: From about 23 to 85 years was the age range, with a mean of approximately 58 years, and approximately 80% were male.

CDR3 length: 14 residues. The germline gives CDR1 GTSNPN, CDR2 SVGIG (reference sequence). Trimming stripped 3 bases from V and 2 bases from J, with 10 bases between. TCRdb keeps only in-frame clones here, not all; method: immunoSEQ multiplex PCR. The repertoire consists of around 53,000 clones, with more than 70% occurring once and the leading ten covering around 0.64%. J is TRBJ2-2 and V is TRBV30, with D tentatively TRBD2 (6 bases). Sequencing was performed on CD4+ or CD8+ T cells sorted from blood, taken in a trial of the OX40 agonist ivuxolimab. The source is an adult with an advanced solid tumor such as melanoma, head and neck, liver or kidney cancer. The CDR3 DNA reads as TGTGCCTGGAGGTCGGGACTTAACACCGGGGAGCTGTTTTTT. This encodes CAWRSGLNTGELFF.